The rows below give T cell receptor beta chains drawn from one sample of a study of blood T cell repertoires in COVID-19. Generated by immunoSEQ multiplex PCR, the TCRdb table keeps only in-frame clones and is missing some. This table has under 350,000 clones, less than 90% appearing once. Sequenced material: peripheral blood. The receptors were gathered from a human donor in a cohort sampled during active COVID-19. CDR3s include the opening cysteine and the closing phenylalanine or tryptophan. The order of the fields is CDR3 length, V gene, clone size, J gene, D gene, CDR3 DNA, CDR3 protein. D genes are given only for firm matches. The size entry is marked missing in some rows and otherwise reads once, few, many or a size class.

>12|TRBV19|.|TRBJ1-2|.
TGTGCCAGTTCAAACTCCCCTCGGGGCTACACCTTC
CASSNSPRGYTF
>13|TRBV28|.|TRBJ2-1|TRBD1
TGTGCCAGCAGCAAAGGGGGCAGTACTGAGCAGTTCTTC
CASSKGGSTEQFF
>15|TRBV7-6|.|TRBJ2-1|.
TGTGCCAGCAGCTTAAATCGGCTAGCGTCAAATGAGCAGTTCTTC
CASSLNRLASNEQFF
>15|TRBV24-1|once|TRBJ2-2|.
TGTGCCACCAGTGATCCGACAGCGAACACCGGGGAGCTGTTTTTT
CATSDPTANTGELFF
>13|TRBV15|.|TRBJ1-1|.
TGTGCCACCAGCGGGGGGGTAAACACTGAAGCTTTCTTT
CATSGGVNTEAFF
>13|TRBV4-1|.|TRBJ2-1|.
TGCGCCAGCAGCCCGCCACAGGGCCTAGTAAAGGTCTTC
CASSPPQGLVKVF
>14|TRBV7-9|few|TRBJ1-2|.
TGTGCCAGCAGCTTAGGGGCGACAAGCTATGGCTACACCTTC
CASSLGATSYGYTF
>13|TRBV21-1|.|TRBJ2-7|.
TGTGCCAGCCTACAGGGGACCCTCGGCGAGCAGTACTTC
CASLQGTLGEQYF
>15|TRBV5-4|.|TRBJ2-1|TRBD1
TGTGCCAGTCACCGGGACAGGGGGACGTGGAATGAGCAGTTCTTC
CASHRDRGTWNEQFF
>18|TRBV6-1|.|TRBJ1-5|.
TGTGCCAGCAGTGAAACGATTTCAGGGTTTCGGCAAAATCAGCCCCAGCATTTT
CASSETISGFRQNQPQHF
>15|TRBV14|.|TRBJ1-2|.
TGTGCCAGCAGCCAAGCTTACTTGAGTGGGGAGGGCTACACCTTC
CASSQAYLSGEGYTF
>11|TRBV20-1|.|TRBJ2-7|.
TGCAGTGCTAGAGTAGTGGAGGAGCAGTACTTC
CSARVVEEQYF
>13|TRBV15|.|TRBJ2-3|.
TGTGCCACCAGCAGCGGGATAGGAGATACGCAGTATTTT
CATSSGIGDTQYF
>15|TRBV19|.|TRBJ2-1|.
TGTGCCAGTAGTTTCGCGGGACCCTTTGGCAATGAGCAGTTCTTC
CASSFAGPFGNEQFF
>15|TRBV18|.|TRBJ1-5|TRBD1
TGTGCCAGCTCACCTCGGACAGGAATTAATCAGCCCCAGCATTTT
CASSPRTGINQPQHF
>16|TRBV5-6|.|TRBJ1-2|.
TGTGCCAGCAGCTTCGGGGTTCAGGGGTTCTCGGATGGCTACACCTTC
CASSFGVQGFSDGYTF
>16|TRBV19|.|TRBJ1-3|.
TGTGCCAGTAGTATAGGAGGGAGTTCCTCTGGAAACACCATATATTTT
CASSIGGSSSGNTIYF
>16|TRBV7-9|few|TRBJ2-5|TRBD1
TGTGCCAGCAGCGCACGTGGCGGGACAGGGCAAGAGACCCAGTACTTC
CASSARGGTGQETQYF
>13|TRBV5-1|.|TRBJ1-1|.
TGCGCCAGCAGCCACAGGGATGGCACTGAAGCTTTCTTT
CASSHRDGTEAFF
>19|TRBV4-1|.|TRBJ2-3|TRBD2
TGCGCCAGCAGCCAAGGATTGGGGACTAGCGCCTCTAGCACAGATACGCAGTATTTT
CASSQGLGTSASSTDTQYF
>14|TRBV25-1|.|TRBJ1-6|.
TGTGCCAGCAGTGAGATGAGTTATAATTCACCCCTCCACTTT
CASSEMSYNSPLHF